Each of the 29 T cell receptor beta chains below was sequenced from the same sample in a study of T-cell memory formation after mild COVID-19. TCRdb passed the 5' RACE reads through MiXCR, listing each CDR3 protein once. The data show approximately 190,000 distinct CDR3 sequences, roughly 18% seen once. Sequencing was done on a sample of PBMCs or a T cell subset sorted from them (not recorded which). These receptors originate from an adult woman who had mild COVID-19 (a few samples of this study predate the infection). Cell type and time point are not known.

The chain combines TRBV12-3 or TRBV12-4 with TRBJ2-5, with unresolved D. The V and J ends lost 3 bases and 4 bases respectively, with 15 bases between them. This CDR3 has 15 residues. The CDR3 DNA is TGTGCCAGCAGTTTCGGCAGCTTGGGAAGAGAGACCCAGTACTTC. Its protein is CASSFGSLGRETQYF.

The chain carries TRBV20-1 and TRBJ1-6, with D possibly being TRBD1 (5 bases). V lost 3 bases to trimming and J lost 6 bases, with 24 bases between them. CDR3 length equals 18 residues. The germline gives CDR1 DFQATT, CDR2 SNEGSKA (reference sequence). CDR3 sequence (DNA): TGCAGTGCTAGGGATCTTAAAGACGGGGGTTTGGGTAATTCACCCCTCCACTTT. Its translation: CSARDLKDGGLGNSPLHF.

The chain combines TRBV7-8 with TRBJ1-3; D unresolved. Germline-derived CDR1 and CDR2 are SGHVS and FQNEAQ. V shed 4 bases and J shed 5 bases, with 6 bases lying between them. This CDR3 has 12 residues. DNA of the CDR3: TGTGCCAGCAGCTCGTCCAGAAACACCATATATTTT. It specifies CASSSSRNTIYF. Based on the CDR3 plus reference TRBV7-8 and TRBJ1-3, the full variable domain is GAGVSQSPRYKVAKRGQDVALRCDPISGHVSLFWYQQALGQGPEFLTYFQNEAQLDKSGLPSDRFFAERPEGSVSTLKIQRTQQEDSAVYLCASSSSRNTIYFGEGSWLTVV.

The chain is built from TRBV29-1 and TRBJ2-3; 7 bases agree with TRBD2. Germline CDR1 SQVTM, CDR2 ANQGSEA. The CDR3 is 14 amino acids. Losses at the gene ends were 6 bases for V and 6 bases for J; bases not matched to a gene: 12. The CDR3 loop reads CSVQEASGSDTQYF. In DNA, the CDR3 is TGCAGCGTCCAGGAAGCTAGCGGCTCGGATACGCAGTATTTT.

This rearrangement joins TRBV7-9 to TRBJ2-1; 7 bases agree with TRBD2. J gave up 6 bases and V 6 bases, and 14 bases lay outside the gene matches. From germline, CDR1 is SEHNR and CDR2 FQNEAQ (reference sequence). The CDR3 has 16 amino acids. The chain's CDR3 is CASSHLAGVVSNEQFF. DNA for the CDR3: TGTGCCAGCAGTCATTTGGCGGGAGTAGTTAGCAATGAGCAGTTCTTC.

The rearrangement joins TRBV7-8 to TRBJ2-1; D unclear. V lost 2 bases, J lost 3 bases, and 11 bases lay in between. CDR1 is SGHVS and CDR2 is FQNEAQ in the germline V gene. This CDR3 comprises 15 residues. CDR3 region: CASSLRLVNYNEQFF. CDR3 in DNA: TGTGCCAGCAGCTTACGACTGGTTAACTACAATGAGCAGTTCTTC.

This clonotype was counted between two and nine times. The chain uses TRBV24-1 and TRBJ2-7; D may be TRBD1 or TRBD2 (5 bases each). The CDR3 loop spans 11 amino acids. The V gene lost 5 bases and the J gene lost 4 bases, with 5 bases spanning the gap. In germline, CDR1 is KGHDR, CDR2 SFDVKD. In DNA form, the CDR3 reads TGTGCCACCAGTGGGGGGTACGAGCAGTACTTC. As protein: CATSGGYEQYF.

CDR3 loop: CASSSARGQGTGELFF. Written as DNA, the CDR3 is TGTGCCAGCAGCTCAGCCAGGGGGCAGGGAACCGGGGAGCTGTTTTTT. The chain couples TRBV11-3 to TRBJ2-2; TRBD1 aligns across 8 bases. Per germline, CDR1 SGHNT and CDR2 YENEEA. CDR3 length: 16 residues. The V segment lost 4 bases and the J segment 5 bases; nucleotides outside the gene matches: 9.

This chain links TRBV5-5 with TRBJ2-7; D gene uncertain. Per germline, CDR1 SGHKS and CDR2 YYEKEE (reference sequence). The V end was cut by 0 bases, the J end by 6 bases, with 13 bases between. The CDR3 is 14 amino acids. The CDR3 sequence is CASSLDLGIGEQYF. The CDR3 DNA reads as TGTGCCAGCAGCTTGGATCTAGGGATAGGCGAGCAGTACTTC.

This clonotype was observed many times. The chain is built from TRBV4-2 and TRBJ1-1; tentatively, D is TRBD1 (5 bases). V gave up 0 bases and J gave up 1 base, with 12 bases separating them. This CDR3 is built from 16 residues. CDR1 is LGHNA, CDR2 YNFKEQ, per germline. This chain's CDR3 is CASSQDQAGKNTEAFF. The DNA of the CDR3 is TGTGCCAGCAGCCAAGATCAGGCAGGGAAGAACACTGAAGCTTTCTTT.

This sequence joins TRBV19 and TRBJ1-2; no clear D. V lost 3 bases and J lost 2, with 10 bases in between. CDR1 is LNHDA, CDR2 SQIVND, per germline (reference sequence). The CDR3 spans 14 residues. CDR3 in DNA: TGTGCCAGTAGTATGGATGGACTGAACTATGGCTACACCTTC. Translating gives CASSMDGLNYGYTF.

The chain uses TRBV5-4 and TRBJ1-1; D is unresolved. This CDR3 comprises 13 residues. The germline CDR1 and CDR2 sequences are SGHNT and YYREEE (reference sequence). The V end was cut by 0 bases, the J end by 3 bases, with 6 bases between. CDR3 region: CASSLVGYTEAFF. CDR3 coding DNA: TGTGCCAGCAGCTTGGTGGGGTACACTGAAGCTTTCTTT.

This clonotype was seen only a few times. This chain uses TRBV5-1 with TRBJ2-7, with TRBD1 as a possible D gene (6 bases). The ends were cut back, 2 bases at V and 0 bases at J, with 9 bases in the middle. Germline V gene sequence: CDR1 SGHRS, CDR2 YFSETQ. The CDR3 consists of 14 residues. The CDR3 DNA follows: TGCGCCAGCAGCTTTGGGGGCCACTCCTACGAGCAGTACTTC. This translates into CASSFGGHSYEQYF. The complete variable domain, with remaining parts taken from reference TRBV5-1 and TRBJ2-7, reads KAGVTQTPRYLIKTRGQQVTLSCSPISGHRSVSWYQQTPGQGLQFLFEYFSETQRNKGNFPGRFSGRQFSNSRSEMNVSTLELGDSALYLCASSFGGHSYEQYFGPGTRLTVT.

This clonotype was observed once. The rearrangement joins TRBV27 to TRBJ2-5; TRBD2 matches 7 bases. CDR3 length: 13 amino acids. Germline CDR1 and CDR2: MNHEY and SMNVEV (reference sequence). Unmatched junction bases numbered 5, after V lost 3 bases and J lost 7 bases. The CDR3 DNA reads as TGTGCCAGCAGTTTGGGGGGGAGGGGGACCCAGTACTTC. This translates into CASSLGGRGTQYF.

With regard to this clonotype: A junction boundary mismatches the germline segment, possibly from a read error. V and J are TRBV7-7 and TRBJ2-2, with D perhaps TRBD2 (6 bases). Germline assignment: CDR1 SSHAT and CDR2 FNYEAQ (reference sequence). This CDR3 spans 15 amino acids. DNA of the CDR3: TGTGCTAGCAGCTTAGCGGCAGGGTTCACCGGGGAGCTGTTTTTT. Residues: CASSLAAGFTGELFF.

Only a few counts were recorded for this clonotype. The chain combines TRBV9 with TRBJ2-7; the match to TRBD1 covers 8 bases. V lost 1 base, J lost 2 bases, and 8 bases stayed unmatched. This CDR3 comprises 16 residues. CDR1 and CDR2 from the germline V gene are SGDLS and YYNGEE. CDR3: CASSVSGQGFAYEQYF. In DNA, the CDR3 is TGTGCCAGCAGCGTATCCGGACAGGGTTTCGCCTACGAGCAGTACTTC. Full variable domain (missing parts from reference TRBV9 and TRBJ2-7): DSGVTQTPKHLITATGQRVTLRCSPRSGDLSVYWYQQSLDQGLQFLIQYYNGEERAKGNILERFSAQQFPDLHSELNLSSLELGDSALYFCASSVSGQGFAYEQYFGPGTRLTVT.

This clonotype was picked up many times. The junction does not match germline at one end; this may be a read error. This rearrangement joins TRBV24-1 to TRBJ2-1, with D maybe TRBD2 (5 bases). From germline, CDR1 is KGHDR and CDR2 SFDVKD. The CDR3 totals 13 residues. CDR3 bases: TGTGCCACCAGTGATTTGATAGAGGGCATTAAGGTCTTC. This translates into CATSDLIEGIKVF.

The chain couples TRBV5-1 to TRBJ2-7; 9 bases match TRBD2. With V trimmed by 0 bases and J by 1 base, 5 bases remained unmatched. The CDR3 has 16 residues. CDR1 and CDR2 from the germline V gene are SGHRS and YFSETQ. CDR3: CASSLGQAGGSYEQYF. CDR3 nucleotide sequence: TGCGCCAGCAGCTTGGGGCAAGCGGGAGGTTCCTACGAGCAGTACTTC.

This chain uses TRBV19 with TRBJ1-2; D unresolved. Trimming took off 1 base at V and 7 bases at J, with 10 bases between the two ends. This CDR3 comprises 13 residues. Germline loops: CDR1 LNHDA, CDR2 SQIVND (reference sequence). This CDR3 is CASSIALRAGYTF. The CDR3 DNA reads as TGTGCCAGTAGTATAGCGCTTAGGGCTGGCTACACCTTC. Full variable domain (rest looked up from reference TRBV19 and TRBJ1-2): DGGITQSPKYLFRKEGQNVTLSCEQNLNHDAMYWYRQDPGQGLRLIYYSQIVNDFQKGDIAEGYSVSREKKESFPLTVTSAQKNPTAFYLCASSIALRAGYTFGSGTRLTVV.

This chain joins TRBV18 and TRBJ1-1; D gene unclear. Germline V gene data show CDR1 as KGHSH and CDR2 as LQKENI. The CDR3 is 15 residues long. V lost 0 bases, J lost 1 base, and 9 bases lay in between. DNA for the CDR3: TGTGCCAGCTCACCACCCTACCGGGCGAACACTGAAGCTTTCTTT. Residues: CASSPPYRANTEAFF.

This clonotype was seen only a few times. The chain couples TRBV12-3 or TRBV12-4 to TRBJ1-6; TRBD1 aligns across 9 bases. The CDR3 spans 16 residues. V lost 4 bases, J lost 10 bases, and 11 bases stayed unmatched. The CDR3 DNA reads TGTGCCAGCAGTTCAAACAGGGGGCGATCCTACTCACCCCTCCACTTT. Its protein product is CASSSNRGRSYSPLHF.

This clonotype has just a few counts. The rearrangement links TRBV7-2 to TRBJ1-2; a weak D match, TRBD1 (5 bases). This CDR3 spans 15 amino acids. Germline-derived CDR1 and CDR2 are SGHTA and FQGNSA. Trimming cost V 0 bases and J 0 bases, with 8 bases left between them. The CDR3 reads CASSLAVQANYGYTF. The CDR3 DNA reads TGTGCCAGCAGCTTAGCGGTACAGGCTAACTATGGCTACACCTTC.

This clonotype occurred a few times. CDR3 nucleotides: TGTGCCACCAGTGAGGGGACAGGCTGGGACACTGAAGCTTTCTTT. The encoded protein is CATSEGTGWDTEAFF. This chain joins TRBV24-1 and TRBJ1-1; 8 bases align to TRBD1. The junction had 6 bases not matched to a gene; V was cut back by 4 bases and J by 3 bases. The CDR3 has 15 amino acids. Germline lookup yields CDR1 KGHDR and CDR2 SFDVKD.

The V gene is TRBV2, the J gene TRBJ2-7; D might be TRBD2 (6 bases). Germline V gene lookup returns CDR1 SNHLY and CDR2 FYNNEI. V lost 8 bases and J 0 bases, leaving 11 bases between the germline ends. The CDR3 runs 13 residues. CDR3 amino acids: CASGGTGSYEQYF. In nucleotides, the CDR3 is TGTGCCAGCGGCGGGACTGGCTCCTACGAGCAGTACTTC.

This clonotype has a handful of counts. The chain combines TRBV24-1 with TRBJ2-3, with D possibly TRBD1 on 6 matching bases. Germline V gene sequence: CDR1 KGHDR, CDR2 SFDVKD. V shed 9 bases and J shed 0 bases, with 9 bases lying between them. This CDR3 is 13 amino acids long. CDR3 region: CATGGSSTDTQYF. CDR3 DNA: TGTGCCACCGGGGGCTCTAGCACAGATACGCAGTATTTT.

In this sample, this clonotype turned up a few times. The rearrangement joins TRBV3-1 to TRBJ2-3; no reliable D call. Germline values: CDR1 LGHDT, CDR2 YNNKEL (reference sequence). This CDR3 contains 11 residues. V lost 1 base to trimming and J lost 10 bases, with 6 bases between them. CDR3 region: CASSQGGSQYF. The CDR3 nucleotides are TGTGCCAGCAGCCAAGGAGGCTCGCAGTATTTT.

This clonotype was seen a few times. The gene calls are TRBV5-1 and TRBJ2-3; D may be TRBD1 or TRBD2 (6 bases each). V was trimmed by 0 bases and J by 1 base, leaving 12 bases between them. The CDR3 consists of 16 residues. The germline CDR1 and CDR2 sequences are SGHRS and YFSETQ. The CDR3 DNA follows: TGCGCCAGCAGCTTGGGGGGGGCTATGGGCACAGATACGCAGTATTTT. Protein: CASSLGGAMGTDTQYF.

In its sample, this clonotype was seen a few times. This chain connects TRBV7-9 to TRBJ1-1; D remains unclear. The ends were cut back, 5 bases at V and 4 bases at J, with 14 bases in the middle. The CDR3 runs 14 residues. Germline CDR1 reads SEHNR; CDR2 reads FQNEAQ (reference sequence). The CDR3 spells CASSTTTPGTEAFF. The CDR3 bases are TGTGCCAGCAGCACAACCACGCCGGGCACTGAAGCTTTCTTT. Based on the CDR3 plus reference TRBV7-9 and TRBJ1-1, the full variable domain is DTGVSQNPRHKITKRGQNVTFRCDPISEHNRLYWYRQTLGQGPEFLTYFQNEAQLEKSRLLSDRFSAERPKGSFSTLEIQRTEQGDSAMYLCASSTTTPGTEAFFGQGTRLTVV.

V and J are TRBV11-3 and TRBJ2-7; D possibly corresponds to TRBD1 (5 bases). V dropped 5 bases and J dropped 1 base, with 9 bases sitting between them. CDR1 and CDR2 (germline): SGHNT, YENEEA. This CDR3 is 13 amino acids long. CDR3 protein: CASSEDISYEQYF. As DNA, the CDR3 is TGTGCCAGCAGCGAGGACATATCCTACGAGCAGTACTTC. Drawing the rest from reference TRBV11-3 and TRBJ2-7, the complete variable domain is EAGVVQSPRYKIIEKKQPVAFWCNPISGHNTLYWYLQNLGQGPELLIRYENEEAVDDSQLPKDRFSAERLKGVDSTLKIQPAELGDSAVYLCASSEDISYEQYFGPGTRLTVT.